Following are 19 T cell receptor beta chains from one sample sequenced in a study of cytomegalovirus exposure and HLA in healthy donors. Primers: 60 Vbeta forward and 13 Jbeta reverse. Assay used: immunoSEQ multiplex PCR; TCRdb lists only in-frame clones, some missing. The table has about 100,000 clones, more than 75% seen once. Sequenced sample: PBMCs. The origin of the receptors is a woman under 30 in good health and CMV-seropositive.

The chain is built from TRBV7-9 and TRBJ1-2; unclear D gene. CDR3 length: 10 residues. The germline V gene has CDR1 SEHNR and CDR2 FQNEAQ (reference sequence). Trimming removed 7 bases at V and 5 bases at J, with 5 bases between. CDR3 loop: CASTMYGYTF. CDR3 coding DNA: TGTGCCAGCACTATGTATGGCTACACCTTC.

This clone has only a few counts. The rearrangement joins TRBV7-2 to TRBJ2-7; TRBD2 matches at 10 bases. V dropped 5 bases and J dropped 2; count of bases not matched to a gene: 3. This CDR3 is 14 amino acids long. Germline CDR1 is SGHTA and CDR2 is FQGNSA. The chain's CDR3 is CASSVTSGPYEQYF. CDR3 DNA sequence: TGTGCCAGCAGCGTGACTAGCGGGCCCTACGAGCAGTACTTC.

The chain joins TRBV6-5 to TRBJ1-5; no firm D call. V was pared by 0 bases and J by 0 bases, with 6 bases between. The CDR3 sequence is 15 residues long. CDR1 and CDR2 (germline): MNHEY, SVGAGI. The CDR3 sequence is CASSYSRGSNQPQHF. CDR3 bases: TGTGCCAGCAGTTACTCGCGGGGTAGCAATCAGCCCCAGCATTTT.

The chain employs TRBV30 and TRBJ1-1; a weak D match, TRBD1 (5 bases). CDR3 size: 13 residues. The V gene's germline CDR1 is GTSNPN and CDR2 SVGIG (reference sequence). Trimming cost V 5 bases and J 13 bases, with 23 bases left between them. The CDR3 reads CAWGPGLWIMGFF. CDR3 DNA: TGTGCCTGGGGACCGGGACTCTGGATAATGGGTTTCTTT.

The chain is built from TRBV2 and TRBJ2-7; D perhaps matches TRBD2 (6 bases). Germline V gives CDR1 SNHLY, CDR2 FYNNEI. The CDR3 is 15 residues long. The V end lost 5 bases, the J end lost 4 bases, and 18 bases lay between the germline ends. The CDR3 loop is CASSPELAGFYEQYF. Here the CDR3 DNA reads TGTGCCAGCAGTCCAGAACTAGCTGGGTTTTACGAGCAGTACTTC. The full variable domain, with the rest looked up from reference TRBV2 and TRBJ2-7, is EPEVTQTPSHQVTQMGQEVILRCVPISNHLYFYWYRQILGQKVEFLVSFYNNEISEKSEIFDDQFSVERPDGSNFTLKIRSTKLEDSAMYFCASSPELAGFYEQYFGPGTRLTVT.

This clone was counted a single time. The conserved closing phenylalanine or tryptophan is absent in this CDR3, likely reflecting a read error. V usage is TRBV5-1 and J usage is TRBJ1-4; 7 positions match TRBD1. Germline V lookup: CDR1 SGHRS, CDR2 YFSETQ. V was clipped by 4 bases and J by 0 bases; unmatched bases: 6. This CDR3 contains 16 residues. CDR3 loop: CASSPSGGSTNEKLFV. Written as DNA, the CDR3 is TGCGCCAGCAGCCCTTCAGGGGGATCAACTAATGAAAAACTGTTTGTT.

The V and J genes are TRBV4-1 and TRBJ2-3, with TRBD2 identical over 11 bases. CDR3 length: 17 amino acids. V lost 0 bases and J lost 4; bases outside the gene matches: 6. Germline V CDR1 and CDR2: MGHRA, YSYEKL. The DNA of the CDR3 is TGCGCCAGCAGCCAAGATTACCTAGCGGGAGGCCCAGATACGCAGTATTTT. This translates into CASSQDYLAGGPDTQYF.

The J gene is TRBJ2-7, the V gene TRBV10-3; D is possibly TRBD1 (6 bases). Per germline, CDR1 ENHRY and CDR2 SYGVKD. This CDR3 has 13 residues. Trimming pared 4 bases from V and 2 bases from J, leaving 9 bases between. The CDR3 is CAISGQVAYEQYF. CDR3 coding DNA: TGTGCCATCAGTGGACAGGTTGCCTACGAGCAGTACTTC.

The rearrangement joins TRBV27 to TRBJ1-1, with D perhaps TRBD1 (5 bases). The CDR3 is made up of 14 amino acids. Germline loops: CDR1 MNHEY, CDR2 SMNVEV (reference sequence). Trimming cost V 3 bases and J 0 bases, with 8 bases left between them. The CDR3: CASSFGAMNTEAFF. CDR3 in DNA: TGTGCCAGCAGTTTTGGGGCAATGAACACTGAAGCTTTCTTT.

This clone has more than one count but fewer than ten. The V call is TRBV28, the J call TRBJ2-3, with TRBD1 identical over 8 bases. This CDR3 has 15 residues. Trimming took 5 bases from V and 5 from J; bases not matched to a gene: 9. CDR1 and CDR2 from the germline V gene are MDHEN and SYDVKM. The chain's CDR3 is CASSARTGRGDTQYF. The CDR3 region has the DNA TGTGCCAGCAGTGCTCGGACAGGGCGGGGAGATACGCAGTATTTT.

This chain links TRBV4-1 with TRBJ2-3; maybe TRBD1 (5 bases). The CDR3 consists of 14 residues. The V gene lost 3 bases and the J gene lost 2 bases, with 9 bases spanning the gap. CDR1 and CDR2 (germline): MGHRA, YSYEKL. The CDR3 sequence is CASSQDTLTDTQYF. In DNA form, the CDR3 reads TGCGCCAGCAGCCAGGACACCCTCACAGATACGCAGTATTTT.

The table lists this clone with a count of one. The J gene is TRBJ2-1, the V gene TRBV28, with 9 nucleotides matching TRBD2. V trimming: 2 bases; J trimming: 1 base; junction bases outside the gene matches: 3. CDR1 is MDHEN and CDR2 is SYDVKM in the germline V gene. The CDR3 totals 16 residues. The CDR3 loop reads CASSLLAGWSYNEQFF. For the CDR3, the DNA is TGTGCCAGCAGTTTACTAGCGGGATGGTCCTACAATGAGCAGTTCTTC.

Here the CDR3 reads CASSRTTNTGELFF. Here the CDR3 DNA reads TGTGCCAGCAGCCGAACAACGAACACCGGGGAGCTGTTTTTT. This chain connects TRBV6-5 to TRBJ2-2; D uncertain. The length of the CDR3 is 14 residues. V lost 6 bases and J lost 0, with 8 bases in between. Germline CDR1 MNHEY, CDR2 SVGAGI.

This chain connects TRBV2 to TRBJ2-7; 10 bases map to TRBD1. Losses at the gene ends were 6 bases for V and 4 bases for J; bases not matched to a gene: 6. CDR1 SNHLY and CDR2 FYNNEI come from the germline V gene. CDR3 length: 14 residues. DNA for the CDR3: TGTGCCAGCAGGACCGGACAGGGGGAATACGAGCAGTACTTC. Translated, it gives CASRTGQGEYEQYF.

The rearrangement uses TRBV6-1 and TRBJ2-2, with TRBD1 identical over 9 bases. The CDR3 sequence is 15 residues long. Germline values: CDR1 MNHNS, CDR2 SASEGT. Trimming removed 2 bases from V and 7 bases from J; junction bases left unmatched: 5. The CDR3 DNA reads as TGTGCCAGCAGTGAACAACAGGGGGCCGTCGGGGAGCTGTTTTTT. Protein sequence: CASSEQQGAVGELFF.

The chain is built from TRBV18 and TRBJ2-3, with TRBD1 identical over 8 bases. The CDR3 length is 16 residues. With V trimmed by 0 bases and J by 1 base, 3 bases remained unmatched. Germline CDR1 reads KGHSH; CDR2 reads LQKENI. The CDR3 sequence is CASSPPMGQGTDTQYF. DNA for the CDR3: TGTGCCAGCTCACCACCGATGGGACAGGGCACAGATACGCAGTATTTT.

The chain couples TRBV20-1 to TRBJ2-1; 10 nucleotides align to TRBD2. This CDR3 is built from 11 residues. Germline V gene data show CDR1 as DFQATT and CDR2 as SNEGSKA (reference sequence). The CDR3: CSTSGTNEQFF. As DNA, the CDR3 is TGCAGCACTAGCGGGACAAATGAGCAGTTCTTC.

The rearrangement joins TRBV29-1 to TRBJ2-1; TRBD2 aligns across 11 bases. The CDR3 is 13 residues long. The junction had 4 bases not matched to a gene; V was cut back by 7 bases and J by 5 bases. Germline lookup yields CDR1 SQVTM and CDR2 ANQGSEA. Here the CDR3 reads CSARLAGNNEQFF. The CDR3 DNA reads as TGCAGCGCGAGACTAGCGGGAAACAATGAGCAGTTCTTC.

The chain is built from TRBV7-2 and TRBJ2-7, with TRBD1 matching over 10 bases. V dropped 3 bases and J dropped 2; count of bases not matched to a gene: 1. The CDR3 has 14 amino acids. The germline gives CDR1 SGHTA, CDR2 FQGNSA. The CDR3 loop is CASSFDRGPYEQYF. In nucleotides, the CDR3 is TGTGCCAGCAGCTTCGACAGGGGGCCCTACGAGCAGTACTTC.